A single sample is the source of the 9 T cell receptor beta chains below, sequenced in a study of human T cells and chemical hapten exposure. The time point: patch test 3, about 24 weeks after DPC sensitization. Treatment denoted: therapeutic diphenylcyclopropenone sensitization with weekly scalp DPC. TCRdb re-derived calls from the RACE reads in MiXCR, one entry per CDR3 protein. This sample has 27,000 or so distinct CDR3 sequences, with about 5% found just once. The specimen comprised whole blood, sampled in connection with sensitization to the hapten diphenylcyclopropenone (DPC). These receptors were obtained from a man aged 30 to 45 with alopecia areata. Some clones in this sample may be carry-over from other donors' samples.

This clonotype was detected many times. This chain connects TRBV29-1 to TRBJ1-1; 7 bases are shared with TRBD1. Trimming took 7 bases from V and 2 from J; bases not matched to a gene: 7. The CDR3 extends over 13 amino acids. The germline gives CDR1 SQVTM, CDR2 ANQGSEA. The CDR3, as DNA: TGCAGCGCTCACAGGGGCGGAAACACTGAAGCTTTCTTT. Residues: CSAHRGGNTEAFF.

The CDR3: CSARPDSYEQYF. DNA of the CDR3: TGCAGTGCTAGACCCGACAGCTACGAGCAGTACTTC. The chain links TRBV20-1 to TRBJ2-7; tentative D call: TRBD1 (5 bases). Germline V gene data show CDR1 as DFQATT and CDR2 as SNEGSKA (reference sequence). This CDR3 is 12 amino acids long. Trimming stripped 2 bases from V and 3 bases from J, with 8 bases between.

This clonotype was picked up many times. This sequence joins TRBV6-1 and TRBJ2-7, with D possibly matching TRBD1 (6 bases). Germline-derived CDR1 and CDR2 are MNHNS and SASEGT. There are 14 residues in the CDR3. The ends were cut back, 7 bases at V and 5 bases at J, with 18 bases in the middle. CDR3 sequence (DNA): TGTGCCAGCACCCTGAATAGAGGGGGTGACGAGCAGTACTTC. Its translation is CASTLNRGGDEQYF.

This clonotype came up a few times. The chain joins TRBV9 to TRBJ2-5; TRBD1 agrees at 8 bases. CDR1 and CDR2 from the germline V gene are SGDLS and YYNGEE. The CDR3 consists of 15 residues. The V gene end was trimmed by 0 bases and the J gene end by 5 bases; junction bases not matched to a gene: 6. In DNA, the CDR3 is TGTGCCAGCAGCGTAGGGGCAGGGGGCAGTGAGACCCAGTACTTC. Translated: CASSVGAGGSETQYF.

Note on this clonotype: Being one base from a much bigger clone, this may be a read error. The conserved final phenylalanine or tryptophan is absent from the CDR3, which likely points to a read error. V is TRBV6-5 and J is TRBJ1-2; 7 nucleotides align to TRBD1. Germline V gene lookup returns CDR1 MNHEY and CDR2 SVGAGI. This CDR3 has 15 residues. Unmatched junction bases numbered 11, after V lost 6 bases and J lost 4 bases. Written as DNA, the CDR3 is TGTGCCAGCAGGCACCGGGACAGAGCGGTCTATGGCTACACCTTA. This sequence encodes CASRHRDRAVYGYTL.

The table lists this clonotype with a few counts. This chain joins TRBV11-2 and TRBJ2-7; perhaps D is TRBD1 or TRBD2 (5 bases each). The ends were cut back, 5 bases at V and 5 bases at J, with 16 bases in the middle. Germline CDR1 reads SGHAT; CDR2 reads FQNNGV. The CDR3 has 14 amino acids. CDR3 nucleotide sequence: TGTGCCAGCAGCCCCTCGGGGCTGACTAACGAGCAGTACTTC. Residues: CASSPSGLTNEQYF.

This clonotype was seen many times. The CDR3 loop reads CASSPQITGGGPTGELFF. The CDR3 DNA follows: TGTGCCAGCAGCCCTCAAATAACGGGCGGGGGGCCGACCGGGGAGCTGTTTTTT. This chain uses TRBV7-8 with TRBJ2-2; TRBD2 matches 8 bases. The CDR3 has 18 amino acids. The junction had 16 bases not matched to a gene; V was cut back by 5 bases and J by 5 bases. Germline V CDR1 and CDR2: SGHVS, FQNEAQ.

The genes are TRBV29-1 and TRBJ2-2; D is possibly TRBD1 or TRBD2 (6 bases each). Trimming took off 0 bases at V and 1 base at J, with 12 bases between the two ends. The CDR3 spans 16 residues. The germline V gene encodes CDR1 SQVTM and CDR2 ANQGSEA. The CDR3 is CSVEDLGGLNTGELFF. CDR3 bases: TGCAGCGTTGAAGATCTTGGGGGGCTGAACACCGGGGAGCTGTTTTTT.

This clonotype was recorded at least ten times. V is TRBV18 and J is TRBJ1-2, with 8 positions matching TRBD1. The germline CDR1 and CDR2 sequences are KGHSH and LQKENI. Unmatched junction bases numbered 8, after V lost 5 bases and J lost 3 bases. This CDR3 spans 15 amino acids. DNA of the CDR3: TGTGCCAGCTCATCCCCGGGACAGGAGTACTATGGCTACACCTTC. Amino acid sequence: CASSSPGQEYYGYTF.